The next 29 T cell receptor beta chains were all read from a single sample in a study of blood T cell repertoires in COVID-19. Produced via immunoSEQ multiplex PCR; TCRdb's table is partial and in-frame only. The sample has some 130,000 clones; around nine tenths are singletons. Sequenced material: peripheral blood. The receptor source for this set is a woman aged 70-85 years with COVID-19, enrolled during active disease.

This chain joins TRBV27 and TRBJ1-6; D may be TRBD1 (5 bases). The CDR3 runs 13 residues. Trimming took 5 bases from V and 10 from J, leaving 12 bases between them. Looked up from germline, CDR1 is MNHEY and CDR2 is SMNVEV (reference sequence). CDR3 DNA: TGTGCCAGCAGTCAGCGGGACGGATCACCCCTCCACTTT. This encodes CASSQRDGSPLHF.

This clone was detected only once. CDR3: CASSQRLDRGNSPLHF. The CDR3 nucleotides read TGTGCCAGCAGCCAACGCCTGGACAGGGGGAATTCACCCCTCCACTTT. The V and J genes are TRBV4-2 and TRBJ1-6; 10 bases match TRBD1. Germline V lookup: CDR1 LGHNA, CDR2 YNFKEQ. Losses at the gene ends were 2 bases for V and 7 bases for J; bases not matched to a gene: 5. The CDR3 totals 16 residues.

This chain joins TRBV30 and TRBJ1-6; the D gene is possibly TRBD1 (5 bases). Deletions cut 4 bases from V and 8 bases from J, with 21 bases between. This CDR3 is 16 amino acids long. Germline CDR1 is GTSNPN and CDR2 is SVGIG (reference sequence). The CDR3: CAWKGTTKKRDSPLHF. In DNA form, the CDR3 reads TGTGCCTGGAAAGGGACTACCAAAAAACGGGATTCACCCCTCCACTTT.

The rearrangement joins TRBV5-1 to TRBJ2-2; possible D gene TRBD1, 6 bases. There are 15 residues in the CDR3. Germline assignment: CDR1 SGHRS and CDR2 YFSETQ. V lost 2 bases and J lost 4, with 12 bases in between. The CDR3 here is CASSLLGGITGELFF. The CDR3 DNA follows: TGCGCCAGCAGCTTATTAGGGGGAATCACCGGGGAGCTGTTTTTT.

CDR3 in DNA: TGTGCCAGTAAAAGGGGCGGCTCGGAGGAGACCCAGTACTTC. It codes for CASKRGGSEETQYF. The chain has TRBV19 and TRBJ2-5; D possibly corresponds to TRBD1 (5 bases). V was cut by 7 bases and J by 5 bases, with 17 bases left in between. The CDR3 extends over 14 amino acids. Germline V gives CDR1 LNHDA, CDR2 SQIVND (reference sequence).

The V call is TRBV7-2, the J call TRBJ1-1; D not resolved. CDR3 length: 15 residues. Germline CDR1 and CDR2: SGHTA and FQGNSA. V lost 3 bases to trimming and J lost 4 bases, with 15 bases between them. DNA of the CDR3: TGTGCCAGCAGCTTCTTTACGGGAGGGAGCACTGAAGCTTTCTTT. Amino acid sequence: CASSFFTGGSTEAFF. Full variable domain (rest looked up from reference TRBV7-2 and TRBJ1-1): GAGVSQSPSNKVTEKGKDVELRCDPISGHTALYWYRQSLGQGLEFLIYFQGNSAPDKSGLPSDRFSAERTGGSVSTLTIQRTQQEDSAVYLCASSFFTGGSTEAFFGQGTRLTVV.

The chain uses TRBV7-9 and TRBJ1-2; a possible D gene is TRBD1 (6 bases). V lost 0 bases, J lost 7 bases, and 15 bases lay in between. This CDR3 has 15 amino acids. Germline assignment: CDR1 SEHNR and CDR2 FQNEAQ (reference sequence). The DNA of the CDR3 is TGTGCCAGCAGCTTAGCGGAGGCAGGGGCGGGTGGCTACACCTTC. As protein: CASSLAEAGAGGYTF.

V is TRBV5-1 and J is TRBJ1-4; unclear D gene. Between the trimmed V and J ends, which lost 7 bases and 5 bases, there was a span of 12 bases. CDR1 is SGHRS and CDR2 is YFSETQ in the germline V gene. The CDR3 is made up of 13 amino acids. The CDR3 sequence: CASALEMNEKLFF. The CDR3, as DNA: TGCGCCAGCGCCCTCGAGATGAATGAAAAACTGTTTTTT. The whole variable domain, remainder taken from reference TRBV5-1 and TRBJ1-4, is KAGVTQTPRYLIKTRGQQVTLSCSPISGHRSVSWYQQTPGQGLQFLFEYFSETQRNKGNFPGRFSGRQFSNSRSEMNVSTLELGDSALYLCASALEMNEKLFFGSGTQLSVL.

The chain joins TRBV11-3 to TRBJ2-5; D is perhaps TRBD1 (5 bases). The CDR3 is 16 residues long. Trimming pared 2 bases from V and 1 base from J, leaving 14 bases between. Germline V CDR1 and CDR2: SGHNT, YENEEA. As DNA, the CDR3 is TGTGCCAGCAGCTTAAGGTTGTGGGGCTCCCAAGAGACCCAGTACTTC. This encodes CASSLRLWGSQETQYF.

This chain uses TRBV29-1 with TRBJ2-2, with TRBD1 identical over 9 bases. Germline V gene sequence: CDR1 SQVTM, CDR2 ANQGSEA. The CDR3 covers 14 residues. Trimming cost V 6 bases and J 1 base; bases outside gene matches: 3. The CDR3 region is CSVGTGQNTGELFF. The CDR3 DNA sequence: TGCAGCGTGGGGACAGGGCAGAACACCGGGGAGCTGTTTTTT.

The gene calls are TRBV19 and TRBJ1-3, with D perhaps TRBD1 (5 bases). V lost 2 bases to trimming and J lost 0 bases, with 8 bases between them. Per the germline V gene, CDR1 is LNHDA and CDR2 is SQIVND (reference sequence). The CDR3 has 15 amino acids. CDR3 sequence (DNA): TGTGCCAGTAGTATACCGGACATCTCTGGAAACACCATATATTTT. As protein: CASSIPDISGNTIYF.

The CDR3 sequence is CASSSLAGGRNEQFF. The CDR3 DNA reads TGTGCCAGCAGTTCCCTAGCGGGGGGGCGTAATGAGCAGTTCTTC. The chain joins TRBV27 to TRBJ2-1; 12 bases agree with TRBD2. Looked up from germline, CDR1 is MNHEY and CDR2 is SMNVEV (reference sequence). The CDR3 runs 15 residues. V lost 4 bases and J lost 7; bases outside the gene matches: 5.

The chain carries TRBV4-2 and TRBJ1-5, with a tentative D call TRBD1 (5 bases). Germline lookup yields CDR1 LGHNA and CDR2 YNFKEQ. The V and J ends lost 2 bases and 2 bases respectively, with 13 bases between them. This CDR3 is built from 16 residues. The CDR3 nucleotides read TGTGCCAGCAGCCAAAGATACAGGTGGGGCAATCAGCCCCAGCATTTT. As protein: CASSQRYRWGNQPQHF.

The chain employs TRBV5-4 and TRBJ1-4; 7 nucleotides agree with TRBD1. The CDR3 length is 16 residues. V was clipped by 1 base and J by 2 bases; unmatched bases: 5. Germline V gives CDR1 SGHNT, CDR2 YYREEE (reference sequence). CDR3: CASSLTGDATNEKLFF. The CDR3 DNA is TGTGCCAGCAGCTTGACAGGGGACGCGACTAATGAAAAACTGTTTTTT.

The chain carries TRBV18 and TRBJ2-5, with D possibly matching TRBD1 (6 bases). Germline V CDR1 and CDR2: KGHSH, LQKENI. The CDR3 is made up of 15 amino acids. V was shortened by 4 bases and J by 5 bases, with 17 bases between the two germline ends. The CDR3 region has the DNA TGTGCCAGCTCACGCGGACAGTCTACCAGTGAGACCCAGTACTTC. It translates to CASSRGQSTSETQYF.

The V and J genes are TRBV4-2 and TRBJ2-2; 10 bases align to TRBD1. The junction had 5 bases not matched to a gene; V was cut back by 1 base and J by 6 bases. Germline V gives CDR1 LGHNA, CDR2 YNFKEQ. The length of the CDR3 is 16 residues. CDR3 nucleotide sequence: TGTGCCAGCAGCCAAGGGGGACAGGGGATATCCGGGGAGCTGTTTTTT. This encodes CASSQGGQGISGELFF.

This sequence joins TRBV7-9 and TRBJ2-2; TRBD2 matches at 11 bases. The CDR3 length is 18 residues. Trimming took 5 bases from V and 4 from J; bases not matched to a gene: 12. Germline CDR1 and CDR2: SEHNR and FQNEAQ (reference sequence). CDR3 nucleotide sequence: TGTGCCAGCAGCCAACAGACTAGCGGGGTTCGGGCCACCGGGGAGCTGTTTTTT. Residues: CASSQQTSGVRATGELFF.

CDR3 coding DNA: TGTGCCAGCAGCATGACAGGGTTGAATGAGCAGTTCTTC. It translates to CASSMTGLNEQFF. This chain joins TRBV27 and TRBJ2-1; 7 bases agree with TRBD1. Germline values: CDR1 MNHEY, CDR2 SMNVEV (reference sequence). V dropped 6 bases and J dropped 7; count of bases not matched to a gene: 6. There are 13 residues in the CDR3.

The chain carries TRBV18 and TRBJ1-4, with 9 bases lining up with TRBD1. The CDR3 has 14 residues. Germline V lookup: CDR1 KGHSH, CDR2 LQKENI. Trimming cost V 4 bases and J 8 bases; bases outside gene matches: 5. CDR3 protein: CASSQDRGDEKLFF. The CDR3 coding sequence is TGTGCCAGCTCACAGGACAGGGGCGACGAAAAACTGTTTTTT.

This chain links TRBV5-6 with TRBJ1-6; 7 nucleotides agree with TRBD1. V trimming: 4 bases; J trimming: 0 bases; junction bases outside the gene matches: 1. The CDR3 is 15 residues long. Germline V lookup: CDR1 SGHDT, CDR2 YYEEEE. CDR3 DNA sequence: TGTGCCAGCAGCGGGGACAGCTCCTATAATTCACCCCTCCACTTT. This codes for CASSGDSSYNSPLHF.

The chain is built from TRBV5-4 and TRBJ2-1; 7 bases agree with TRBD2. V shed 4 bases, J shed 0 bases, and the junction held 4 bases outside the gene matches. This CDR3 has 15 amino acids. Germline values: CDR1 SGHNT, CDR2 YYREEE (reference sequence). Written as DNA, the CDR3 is TGTGCCAGCAGCCGGACTAGTGACTCCTACAATGAGCAGTTCTTC. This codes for CASSRTSDSYNEQFF.

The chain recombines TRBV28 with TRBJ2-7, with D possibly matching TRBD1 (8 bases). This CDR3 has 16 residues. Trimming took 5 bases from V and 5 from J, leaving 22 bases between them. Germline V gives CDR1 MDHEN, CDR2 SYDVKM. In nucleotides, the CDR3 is TGTGCCAGCAGTACGATAAACAGGGGGGGGCCCCACGAGCAGTACTTC. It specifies CASSTINRGGPHEQYF.

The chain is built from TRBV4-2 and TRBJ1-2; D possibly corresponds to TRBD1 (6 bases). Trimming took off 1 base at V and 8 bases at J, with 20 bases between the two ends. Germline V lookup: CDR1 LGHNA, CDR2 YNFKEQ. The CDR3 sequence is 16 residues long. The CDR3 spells CASSQGELQGRQGYTF. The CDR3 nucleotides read TGTGCCAGCAGCCAAGGGGAGTTACAGGGACGCCAGGGCTACACCTTC.

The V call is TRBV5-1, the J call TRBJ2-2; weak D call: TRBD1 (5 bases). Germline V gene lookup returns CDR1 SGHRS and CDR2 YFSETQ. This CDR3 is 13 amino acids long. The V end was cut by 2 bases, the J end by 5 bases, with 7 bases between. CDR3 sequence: CASSFRETGELFF. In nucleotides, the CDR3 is TGCGCCAGCAGCTTCAGGGAAACCGGGGAGCTGTTTTTT.

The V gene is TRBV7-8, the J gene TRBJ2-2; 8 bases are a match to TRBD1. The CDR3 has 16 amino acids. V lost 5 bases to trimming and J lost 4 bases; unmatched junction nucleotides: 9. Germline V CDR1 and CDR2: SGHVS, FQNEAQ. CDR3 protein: CASSPTPGGLTGELFF. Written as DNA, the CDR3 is TGTGCCAGCAGCCCTACACCAGGGGGCCTCACCGGGGAGCTGTTTTTT.

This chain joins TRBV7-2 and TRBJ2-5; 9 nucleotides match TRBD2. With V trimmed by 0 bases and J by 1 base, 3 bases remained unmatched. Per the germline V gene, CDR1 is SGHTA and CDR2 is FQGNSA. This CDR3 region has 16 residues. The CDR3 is CASSLASSGGQETQYF. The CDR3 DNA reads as TGTGCCAGCAGCTTAGCGAGTAGCGGGGGCCAAGAGACCCAGTACTTC.

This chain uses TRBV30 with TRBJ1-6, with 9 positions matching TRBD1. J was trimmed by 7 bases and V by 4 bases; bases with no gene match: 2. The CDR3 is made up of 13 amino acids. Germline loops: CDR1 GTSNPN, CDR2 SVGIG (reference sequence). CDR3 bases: TGTGCCTGGAATGGACAGGGGAATTCACCCCTCCACTTT. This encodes CAWNGQGNSPLHF.

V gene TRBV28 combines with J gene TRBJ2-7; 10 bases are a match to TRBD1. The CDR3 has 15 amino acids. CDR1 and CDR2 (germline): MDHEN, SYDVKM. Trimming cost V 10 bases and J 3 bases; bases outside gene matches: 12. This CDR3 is CATESTGGAIYEQYF. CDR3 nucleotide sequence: TGTGCCACCGAATCGACAGGGGGCGCCATCTACGAGCAGTACTTC.

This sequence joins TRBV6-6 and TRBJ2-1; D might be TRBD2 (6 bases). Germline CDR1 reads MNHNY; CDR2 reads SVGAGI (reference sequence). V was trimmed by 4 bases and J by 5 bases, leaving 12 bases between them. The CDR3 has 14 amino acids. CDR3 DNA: TGTGCCAGCAGTTGCGACGGGGGAAACAATGAGCAGTTCTTC. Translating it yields CASSCDGGNNEQFF.